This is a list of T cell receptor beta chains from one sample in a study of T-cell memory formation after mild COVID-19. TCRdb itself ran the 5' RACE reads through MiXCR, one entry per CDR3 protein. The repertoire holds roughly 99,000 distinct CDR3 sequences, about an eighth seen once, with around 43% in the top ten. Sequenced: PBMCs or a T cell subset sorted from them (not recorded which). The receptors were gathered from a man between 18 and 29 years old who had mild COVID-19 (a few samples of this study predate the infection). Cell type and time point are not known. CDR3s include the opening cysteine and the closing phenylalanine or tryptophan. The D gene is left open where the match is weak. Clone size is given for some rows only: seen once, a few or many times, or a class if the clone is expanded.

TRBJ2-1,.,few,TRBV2,CASTATGNNEQFF,TGTGCCAGCACCGCGACGGGTAACAATGAGCAGTTCTTC
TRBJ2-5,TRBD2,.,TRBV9,CASSVLGLASNQETQYF,TGTGCCAGCAGCGTACTGGGACTAGCGTCGAACCAAGAGACCCAGTACTTC
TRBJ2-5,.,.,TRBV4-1,CASSHDGAGQETQYF,TGCGCCAGCAGCCACGACGGGGCCGGCCAAGAGACCCAGTACTTC
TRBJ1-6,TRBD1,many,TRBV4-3,CASSRTGSNSPLHF,TGCGCCAGCAGCAGGACAGGAAGCAATTCACCCCTCCACTTT
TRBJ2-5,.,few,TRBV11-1,CASSLPPGWGTQYF,TGTGCCAGCAGCTTACCCCCGGGGTGGGGGACCCAGTACTTC
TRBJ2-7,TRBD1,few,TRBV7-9,CASSPRDRAYEQYF,TGTGCCAGCAGCCCCCGGGACAGGGCTTACGAGCAGTACTTC
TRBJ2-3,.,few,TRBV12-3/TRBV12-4,CASSYTIRGTDTQYF,TGTGCCAGCAGTTATACCATAAGGGGAACAGATACGCAGTATTTT
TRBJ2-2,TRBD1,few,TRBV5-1,CASSPRDRSTGELFF,TGCGCCAGCAGCCCCCGGGACAGGAGCACCGGGGAGCTGTTTTTT
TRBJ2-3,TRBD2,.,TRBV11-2,CASSSSGGTWGPTDTQYF,TGTGCCAGCAGTTCTAGCGGGGGGACCTGGGGCCCCACAGATACGCAGTATTTT
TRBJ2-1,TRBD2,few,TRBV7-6,CASSTAGTSYNEQFF,TGTGCCAGCAGCACGGCCGGGACTAGCTACAATGAGCAGTTCTTC
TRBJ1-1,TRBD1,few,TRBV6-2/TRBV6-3,CASTTQGRNLNTEAFF,TGTGCCAGCACCACACAGGGGAGGAACCTGAACACTGAAGCTTTCTTT
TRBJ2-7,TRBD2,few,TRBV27,CASSSFLAGPNTYEQYF,TGTGCCAGCAGCTCGTTCCTAGCGGGGCCTAACACCTACGAGCAGTACTTC
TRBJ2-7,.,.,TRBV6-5,CASSYEGTLPYEQYF,TGTGCCAGCAGTTACGAGGGGACTTTGCCCTACGAGCAGTACTTC
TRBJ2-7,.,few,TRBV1,CTSSQGTSGSYEQYF,TGCACCAGCAGCCAAGGGACTAGCGGTTCCTACGAGCAGTACTTC
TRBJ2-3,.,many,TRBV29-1,CSVEPGGDTQYF,TGCAGCGTTGAGCCCGGGGGAGATACGCAGTATTTT
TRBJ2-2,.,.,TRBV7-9,CASSLARKNTGELFF,TGTGCCAGCAGCTTAGCCCGGAAGAACACCGGGGAGCTGTTTTTT
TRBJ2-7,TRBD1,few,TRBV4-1,CASSQVDRSYEQYF,TGCGCCAGCAGCCAAGTGGACAGGTCCTACGAGCAGTACTTC
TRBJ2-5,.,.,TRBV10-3,CAISETQETQYF,TGTGCCATCAGTGAAACCCAAGAGACCCAGTACTTC
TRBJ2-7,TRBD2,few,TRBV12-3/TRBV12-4,CASSLSGGGYEQYF,TGTGCCAGCAGTTTATCGGGAGGAGGCTACGAGCAGTACTTC
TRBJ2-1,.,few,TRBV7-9,CASSYGYPNEQFF,TGTGCCAGCAGCTACGGGTATCCCAATGAGCAGTTCTTC
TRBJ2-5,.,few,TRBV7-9,CASSLRKLRQETQYF,TGTGCCAGCAGCTTACGTAAGCTACGTCAAGAGACCCAGTACTTC
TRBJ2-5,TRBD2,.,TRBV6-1,CASSEGVAGGIPETQYF,TGTGCCAGCAGTGAAGGGGTAGCGGGGGGTATCCCAGAGACCCAGTACTTC
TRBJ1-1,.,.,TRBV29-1,CSVEDPGNTEAFF,TGCAGCGTTGAAGATCCCGGGAACACTGAAGCTTTCTTT
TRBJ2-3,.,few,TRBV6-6,CASKSSGASTDTQYF,TGTGCCAGCAAGAGTTCGGGAGCTAGCACAGATACGCAGTATTTT
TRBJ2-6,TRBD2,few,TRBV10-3,CAISGTSGAGANVLTF,TGTGCCATCAGCGGGACTAGCGGGGCTGGGGCCAACGTCCTGACTTTC
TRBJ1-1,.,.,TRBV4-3,CASSQEGLNTEAFF,TGCGCCAGCAGCCAAGAAGGATTGAACACTGAAGCTTTCTTT